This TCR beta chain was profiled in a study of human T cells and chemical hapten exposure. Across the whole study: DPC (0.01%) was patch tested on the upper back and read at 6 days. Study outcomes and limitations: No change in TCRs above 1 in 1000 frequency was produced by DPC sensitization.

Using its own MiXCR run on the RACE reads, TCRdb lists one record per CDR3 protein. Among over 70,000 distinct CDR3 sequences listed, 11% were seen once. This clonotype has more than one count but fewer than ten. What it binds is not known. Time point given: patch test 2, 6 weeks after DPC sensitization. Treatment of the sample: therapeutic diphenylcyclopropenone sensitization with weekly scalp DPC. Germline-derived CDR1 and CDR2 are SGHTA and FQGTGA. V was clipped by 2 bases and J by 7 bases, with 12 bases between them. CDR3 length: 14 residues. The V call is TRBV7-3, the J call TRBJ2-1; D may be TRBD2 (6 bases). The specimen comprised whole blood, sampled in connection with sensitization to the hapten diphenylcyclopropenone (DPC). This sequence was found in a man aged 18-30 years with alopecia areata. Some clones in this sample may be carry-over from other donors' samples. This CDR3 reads CASSLGTLSNEQFF. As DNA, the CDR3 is TGTGCCAGCAGCTTAGGGACTCTGTCGAATGAGCAGTTCTTC.